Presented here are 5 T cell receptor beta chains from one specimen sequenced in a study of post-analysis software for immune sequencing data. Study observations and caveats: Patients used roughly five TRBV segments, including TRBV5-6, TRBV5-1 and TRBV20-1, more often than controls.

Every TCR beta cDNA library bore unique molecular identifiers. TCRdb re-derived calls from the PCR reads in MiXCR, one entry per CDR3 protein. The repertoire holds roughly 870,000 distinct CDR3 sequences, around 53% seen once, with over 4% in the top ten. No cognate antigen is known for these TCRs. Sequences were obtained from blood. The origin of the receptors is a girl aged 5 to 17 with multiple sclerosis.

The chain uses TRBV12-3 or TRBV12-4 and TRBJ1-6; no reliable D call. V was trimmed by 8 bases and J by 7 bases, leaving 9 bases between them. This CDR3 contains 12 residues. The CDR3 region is CASGRRNSPLHF. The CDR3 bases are TGTGCCAGCGGGAGACGCAATTCACCCCTCCACTTT.

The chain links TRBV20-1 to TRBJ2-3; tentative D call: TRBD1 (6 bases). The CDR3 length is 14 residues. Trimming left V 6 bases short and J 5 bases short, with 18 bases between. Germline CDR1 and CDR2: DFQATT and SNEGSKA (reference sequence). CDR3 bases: TGCAGTGCGTCGCGACAGGACACGGTAGATACGCAGTATTTT. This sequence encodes CSASRQDTVDTQYF.

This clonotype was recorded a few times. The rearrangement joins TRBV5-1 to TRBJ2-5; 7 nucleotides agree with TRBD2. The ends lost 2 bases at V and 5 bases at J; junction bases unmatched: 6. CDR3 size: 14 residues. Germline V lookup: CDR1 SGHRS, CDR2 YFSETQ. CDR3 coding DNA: TGCGCCAGCAGCTTCCAGGGAGGGACCGAGACCCAGTACTTC. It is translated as CASSFQGGTETQYF. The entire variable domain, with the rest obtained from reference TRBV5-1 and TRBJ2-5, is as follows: KAGVTQTPRYLIKTRGQQVTLSCSPISGHRSVSWYQQTPGQGLQFLFEYFSETQRNKGNFPGRFSGRQFSNSRSEMNVSTLELGDSALYLCASSFQGGTETQYFGPGTRLLVL.

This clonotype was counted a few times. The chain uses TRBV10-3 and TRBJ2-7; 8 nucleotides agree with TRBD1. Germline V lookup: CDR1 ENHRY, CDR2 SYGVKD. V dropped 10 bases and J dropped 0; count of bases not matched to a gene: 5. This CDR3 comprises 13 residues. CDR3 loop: CATSGTGSYEQYF. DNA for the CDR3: TGTGCCACCTCCGGGACAGGCTCCTACGAGCAGTACTTC.

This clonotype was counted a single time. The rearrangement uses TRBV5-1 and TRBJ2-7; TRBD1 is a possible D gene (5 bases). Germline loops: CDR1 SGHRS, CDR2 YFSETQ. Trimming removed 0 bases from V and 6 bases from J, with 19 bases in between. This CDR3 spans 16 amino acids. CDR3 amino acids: CASSLAPSMGHCEQYF. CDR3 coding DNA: TGCGCCAGCAGCTTGGCTCCATCCATGGGGCACTGCGAGCAGTACTTC.